One sample yielded the 5 T cell receptor beta chains listed below, sequenced in a study of OX40 agonist ivuxolimab in advanced cancers. Sequencing was performed with immunoSEQ multiplex PCR; in TCRdb, only in-frame clones are kept and a portion is missing. The profile shows tens of thousands of clones, approximately 78% of them singletons. Specimen: CD4+ or CD8+ T cells sorted from blood, collected in a trial of the OX40 agonist ivuxolimab. The receptors derive from an adult with an advanced solid tumor such as melanoma, head and neck, liver or kidney cancer.

The CDR3 region has the DNA TGCAGCTCCACGGCCGGCCTCTCCTACAATGAGCAGTTCTTC. Protein product: CSSTAGLSYNEQFF. The chain employs TRBV29-1 and TRBJ2-1, with D unclear. Deletions cut 8 bases from V and 0 bases from J, with 14 bases between. This CDR3 region has 14 residues. Germline assignment: CDR1 SQVTM and CDR2 ANQGSEA.

This chain links TRBV14 with TRBJ2-1, with D perhaps TRBD1 or TRBD2 (5 bases each). This CDR3 region has 15 residues. The germline V and J ends were trimmed by 7 bases and 4 bases, with 17 bases remaining between them. Germline CDR1 reads SGHDN; CDR2 reads FVKESK. The CDR3 nucleotides read TGTGCCAGCAAGGGGAGTCGGCCCAGTTACAATGAGCAGTTCTTC. The encoded protein is CASKGSRPSYNEQFF.

This chain uses TRBV2 with TRBJ1-5; the D gene is possibly TRBD1 (5 bases). This CDR3 spans 13 amino acids. V dropped 5 bases and J dropped 6 bases, with 11 bases sitting between them. Germline assignment: CDR1 SNHLY and CDR2 FYNNEI. The CDR3 sequence is CASSWGRGQPQHF. Here the CDR3 DNA reads TGTGCCAGCAGTTGGGGGAGGGGTCAGCCCCAGCATTTT.

A few counts support this clone. The chain has TRBV27 and TRBJ2-3; D call uncertain. The CDR3 consists of 14 residues. Germline CDR1 is MNHEY and CDR2 is SMNVEV (reference sequence). Trimming removed 6 bases from V and 10 bases from J, with 20 bases in between. DNA of the CDR3: TGTGCCAGCAGCCCCCTATTTGTTGCGGTCGCGCAGTATTTT. It specifies CASSPLFVAVAQYF.

CDR3 in DNA: TGTGCCAGCTCACCAGTACAGGCCAACGTAAGAAACACCATATATTTT. This encodes CASSPVQANVRNTIYF. This chain links TRBV18 with TRBJ1-3, with D maybe TRBD1 (5 bases). The V end was cut by 2 bases, the J end by 5 bases, with 16 bases between. CDR1 is KGHSH, CDR2 LQKENI, per germline. CDR3 length equals 16 residues.